The 30 T cell receptor beta chains below come from one sample, sequenced in a study of T cells in Graves' hyperthyroidism and ophthalmopathy. Amplified regions were TCR beta CDR3 sequences from RNA transcripts. HTBI primers were employed in a first-round RT-PCR of the TCR CDR3. A single record per CDR3 protein comes from TCRdb applying MiXCR to the multiplex PCR reads. The repertoire has about 270,000 distinct CDR3 sequences, 22% of them found once; the top ten carry around 60%. Sequenced input: blood. The source is a man aged 25 to 45 with Graves' ophthalmopathy.

This clonotype was seen more than once but under ten times. The chain links TRBV2 to TRBJ2-4; either TRBD1 or TRBD2 may supply D (6 bases each). V lost 7 bases, J lost 2 bases, and 15 bases lay in between. The CDR3 runs 15 residues. Germline V lookup: CDR1 SNHLY, CDR2 FYNNEI. The CDR3 DNA follows: TGTGCCAGCAACGCTGGAGGGGGGACCAAAAACATTCAGTACTTC. This gives the protein CASNAGGGTKNIQYF.

The chain has TRBV27 and TRBJ1-1; D gene ambiguous. Germline V lookup: CDR1 MNHEY, CDR2 SMNVEV (reference sequence). V gave up 3 bases and J gave up 8 bases, with 19 bases separating them. The CDR3 is 15 residues long. In nucleotides, the CDR3 is TGTGCCAGCAGTTTTCGGGTGGGCAGAGAGAAGGAAGCTTTCTTT. Its translation is CASSFRVGREKEAFF.

The chain couples TRBV5-5 to TRBJ1-6, with D maybe TRBD1 (5 bases). Germline V gives CDR1 SGHKS, CDR2 YYEKEE (reference sequence). The length of the CDR3 is 16 residues. The germline V and J ends were trimmed by 2 bases and 2 bases, with 11 bases remaining between them. The CDR3 reads CASSLKQVAYNSPLHF. Here the CDR3 DNA reads TGTGCCAGCAGCTTAAAACAGGTCGCCTATAATTCACCCCTCCACTTT. The full variable domain, completed using reference TRBV5-5 and TRBJ1-6, is DAGVTQSPTHLIKTRGQQVTLRCSPISGHKSVSWYQQVLGQGPQFIFQYYEKEERGRGNFPDRFSARQFPNYSSELNVNALLLGDSALYLCASSLKQVAYNSPLHFGNGTRLTVT.

The V gene is TRBV5-1, the J gene TRBJ2-2, with a possible D match to TRBD1 (5 bases). The CDR3 has 15 amino acids. Trimming took 2 bases from V and 4 from J, leaving 12 bases between them. Germline lookup yields CDR1 SGHRS and CDR2 YFSETQ. The DNA for the CDR3 is TGCGCCAGCAGCTTTGAGACAGCGATCACCGGGGAGCTGTTTTTT. It yields the protein CASSFETAITGELFF. The full variable domain, rest sourced from reference TRBV5-1 and TRBJ2-2, is KAGVTQTPRYLIKTRGQQVTLSCSPISGHRSVSWYQQTPGQGLQFLFEYFSETQRNKGNFPGRFSGRQFSNSRSEMNVSTLELGDSALYLCASSFETAITGELFFGEGSRLTVL.

This chain's CDR3 is CASSPGLAGPNEQFF. CDR3 DNA: TGTGCCAGCAGCCCGGGACTAGCGGGTCCCAATGAGCAGTTCTTC. This chain joins TRBV7-3 and TRBJ2-1; 12 nucleotides match TRBD2. Per the germline V gene, CDR1 is SGHTA and CDR2 is FQGTGA. J lost 6 bases, V lost 5 bases, and 5 bases had no gene match. This CDR3 has 15 residues.

Ten or more counts support this clonotype. The J gene is TRBJ2-7, the V gene TRBV28; D is uncertain. V shed 4 bases and J shed 3 bases, with 13 bases lying between them. The CDR3 is made up of 14 amino acids. Per germline, CDR1 MDHEN and CDR2 SYDVKM. The CDR3 sequence: CASSSSGPNYEQYF. The CDR3 coding sequence is TGTGCCAGCAGTTCCTCCGGACCCAACTACGAGCAGTACTTC.

This clonotype was picked up a small number of times. The chain carries TRBV6-5 and TRBJ2-1; the D call may be TRBD1 or TRBD2 (5 bases each). V was pared by 2 bases and J by 8 bases, with 7 bases between. Germline V gene data show CDR1 as MNHEY and CDR2 as SVGAGI. The CDR3 loop spans 12 amino acids. The CDR3 region is CASSYGGDEQFF. The DNA for the CDR3 is TGTGCCAGCAGTTACGGGGGAGATGAGCAGTTCTTC.

This chain uses TRBV6-2 or TRBV6-3 with TRBJ1-5; D might be TRBD1 (6 bases). Germline values: CDR1 MNHEY, CDR2 SVGEGT. This CDR3 spans 14 amino acids. Trimming took off 6 bases at V and 6 bases at J, with 15 bases between the two ends. In DNA form, the CDR3 reads TGTGCCAGCAGCAACAGGGATAGTGGTCAGCCCCAGCATTTT. This encodes CASSNRDSGQPQHF.

In its sample, this clonotype was seen a few times. The chain recombines TRBV11-2 with TRBJ2-7; TRBD2 is a possible D gene (7 bases). The CDR3 sequence is 13 residues long. Trimming stripped 6 bases from V and 2 bases from J, with 11 bases between. CDR1 is SGHAT, CDR2 FQNNGV, per germline. The CDR3 loop is CASSRGGAYEQYF. CDR3 DNA sequence: TGTGCCAGCAGTCGAGGGGGGGCCTACGAGCAGTACTTC.

The table lists this clonotype with many counts. The chain has TRBV11-2 and TRBJ2-3; 12 bases fit TRBD2. The V segment lost 4 bases and the J segment 7 bases; nucleotides outside the gene matches: 9. The CDR3 has 16 amino acids. Germline V lookup: CDR1 SGHAT, CDR2 FQNNGV. CDR3 residues: CASSSRLAGAANTQYF. CDR3 DNA sequence: TGTGCCAGCAGCTCCAGACTAGCGGGAGCTGCAAATACGCAGTATTTT.

Only a few counts were recorded for this clonotype. This chain connects TRBV9 to TRBJ1-4; TRBD1 might be the D (6 bases). CDR3 length: 13 residues. Per germline, CDR1 SGDLS and CDR2 YYNGEE. Trimming removed 3 bases at V and 5 bases at J, with 8 bases between. CDR3 in DNA: TGTGCCAGCAGCGGAGGACAGAATGAAAAACTGTTTTTT. Translating it yields CASSGGQNEKLFF.

This clonotype was counted a few times. The V gene is TRBV6-2 or TRBV6-3, the J gene TRBJ2-3; tentative D call: TRBD1 (5 bases). The germline V gene encodes CDR1 MNHEY and CDR2 SVGEGT. Trimming shortened V by 0 bases and J by 2 bases, and 9 bases separated the two germline ends. This CDR3 is built from 15 residues. CDR3 region: CASSYSLGDTDTQYF. As DNA, the CDR3 is TGTGCCAGCAGTTACTCGCTAGGGGACACAGATACGCAGTATTTT.

The V and J genes are TRBV5-1 and TRBJ2-7, with D perhaps TRBD2 (6 bases). V was shortened by 0 bases and J by 5 bases, with 12 bases between the two germline ends. The germline V gene encodes CDR1 SGHRS and CDR2 YFSETQ. This CDR3 has 14 amino acids. The CDR3 DNA is TGCGCCAGCAGCTTGGGGGGGAGGCCCAACGAGCAGTACTTC. Its protein is CASSLGGRPNEQYF. Supplemented by reference TRBV5-1 and TRBJ2-7, the full variable domain reads KAGVTQTPRYLIKTRGQQVTLSCSPISGHRSVSWYQQTPGQGLQFLFEYFSETQRNKGNFPGRFSGRQFSNSRSEMNVSTLELGDSALYLCASSLGGRPNEQYFGPGTRLTVT.

This clonotype was counted at least ten times. The chain recombines TRBV3-1 with TRBJ2-5, with 7 bases identical to TRBD1. Germline assignment: CDR1 LGHDT and CDR2 YNNKEL (reference sequence). Trimming at V came to 3 bases and at J to 4 bases, leaving 2 bases not matched to a gene. This CDR3 region has 13 residues. CDR3 coding DNA: TGTGCCAGCAGCCACGACAGGGCAGAGACCCAGTACTTC. It encodes CASSHDRAETQYF.

This chain uses TRBV12-3 or TRBV12-4 with TRBJ2-1, with D perhaps being TRBD1 or TRBD2 (5 bases each). The CDR3 is 14 amino acids. V lost 9 bases to trimming and J lost 9 bases, with 21 bases between them. CDR3 nucleotides: TGTGCCAGTGGGGCGGGCCAAAAAGTGGGTGAGCAGTTCTTC. Amino acid sequence: CASGAGQKVGEQFF.

The genes are TRBV7-2 and TRBJ2-3, with D perhaps TRBD2 (6 bases). In germline, CDR1 is SGHTA, CDR2 FQGNSA. Trimming removed 0 bases at V and 0 bases at J, with 10 bases between. CDR3 length: 16 amino acids. The CDR3, as DNA: TGTGCCAGCAGCTTAGCTCGGCGGGGTAGCACAGATACGCAGTATTTT. This translates into CASSLARRGSTDTQYF.

The chain links TRBV6-5 to TRBJ1-1; no firm D call. Trimming stripped 2 bases from V and 4 bases from J, with 17 bases between. Germline assignment: CDR1 MNHEY and CDR2 SVGAGI. CDR3 length: 16 residues. The CDR3 region has the DNA TGTGCCAGCAGTTACACGACTTTGGGTCCGGGCACTGAAGCTTTCTTT. Protein: CASSYTTLGPGTEAFF.

The CDR3 region has the DNA TGTGCCAGCACGGGAGGGGGCGAGGTCATTCAGTACTTC. Protein sequence: CASTGGGEVIQYF. The rearrangement joins TRBV27 to TRBJ2-4, with D tentatively TRBD2 (8 bases). Looked up from germline, CDR1 is MNHEY and CDR2 is SMNVEV (reference sequence). CDR3 length: 13 amino acids. V was cut by 7 bases and J by 9 bases, with 16 bases left in between.

This rearrangement joins TRBV10-2 to TRBJ2-2; D ambiguous. V lost 9 bases and J 0 bases, leaving 14 bases between the germline ends. The germline V gene encodes CDR1 WSHSY and CDR2 SAAADI. This CDR3 is built from 15 residues. CDR3 residues: CASRQLAANTGELFF. The CDR3 bases are TGCGCCAGTCGGCAGTTAGCCGCGAACACCGGGGAGCTGTTTTTT.

This clonotype was seen only a few times. The rearrangement joins TRBV18 to TRBJ1-1; D may be TRBD1 (5 bases). V lost 3 bases and J 1 base, leaving 12 bases between the germline ends. The CDR3 is 15 amino acids. Germline V gives CDR1 KGHSH, CDR2 LQKENI. The CDR3 protein is CASSPRTKANTEAFF. As DNA, the CDR3 is TGTGCCAGCTCACCTAGGACAAAGGCGAACACTGAAGCTTTCTTT. Looking up the rest from reference TRBV18 and TRBJ1-1 gives the full variable domain: NAGVMQNPRHLVRRRGQEARLRCSPMKGHSHVYWYRQLPEEGLKFMVYLQKENIIDESGMPKERFSAEFPKEGPSILRIQQVVRGDSAAYFCASSPRTKANTEAFFGQGTRLTVV.

This clonotype appeared many times. The V and J genes are TRBV24-1 and TRBJ1-5, with TRBD1 as a possible D gene (5 bases). Per the germline V gene, CDR1 is KGHDR and CDR2 is SFDVKD. V lost 6 bases, J lost 9 bases, and 23 bases lay in between. This CDR3 has 16 residues. The CDR3 coding sequence is TGTGCCACCAGTCTTTCCGGGACGGGTGCAGGTTCGCCCCAGCATTTT. Protein sequence: CATSLSGTGAGSPQHF.

This clonotype was detected ten times or more. This chain connects TRBV11-1 to TRBJ2-1, with 7 positions matching TRBD2. Germline V gene sequence: CDR1 SGHAT, CDR2 FQDESV (reference sequence). There are 15 residues in the CDR3. Trimming removed 1 base from V and 9 bases from J; junction bases left unmatched: 9. The CDR3 loop reads CASSLDPSGGGEQFF. The CDR3 DNA sequence: TGTGCCAGCAGCTTAGACCCCAGCGGCGGGGGTGAGCAGTTCTTC.

The CDR3 coding sequence is TGCGCCAGCAGCCTAACCGGGACAGAGTCCTACGAGCAGTACTTC. This encodes CASSLTGTESYEQYF. The chain joins TRBV5-1 to TRBJ2-7, with 7 bases that match TRBD1. This CDR3 has 15 amino acids. CDR1 and CDR2 from the germline V gene are SGHRS and YFSETQ. J was trimmed by 1 base and V by 4 bases; bases with no gene match: 8.

This clonotype was counted ten times or more. The chain employs TRBV7-3 and TRBJ2-1, with D maybe TRBD2 (5 bases). The CDR3 is made up of 15 amino acids. CDR1 SGHTA and CDR2 FQGTGA come from the germline V gene. Deletions cut 1 base from V and 4 bases from J, with 11 bases between. CDR3 protein: CASSLMGETYNEQFF. Here the CDR3 DNA reads TGTGCCAGCAGCTTAATGGGAGAAACTTACAATGAGCAGTTCTTC. Full variable domain (outside the CDR3, taken from reference TRBV7-3 and TRBJ2-1): GAGVSQTPSNKVTEKGKYVELRCDPISGHTALYWYRQSLGQGPEFLIYFQGTGAADDSGLPNDRFFAVRPEGSVSTLKIQRTERGDSAVYLCASSLMGETYNEQFFGPGTRLTVL.

This clonotype was seen more than once but under ten times. The chain couples TRBV19 to TRBJ2-7; no reliable D call. Germline V gene sequence: CDR1 LNHDA, CDR2 SQIVND (reference sequence). This CDR3 is 15 amino acids long. The germline V and J ends were trimmed by 3 bases and 0 bases, with 12 bases remaining between them. The CDR3 sequence: CASSIGVGNSYEQYF. DNA for the CDR3: TGTGCCAGTAGTATTGGCGTCGGTAACTCCTACGAGCAGTACTTC.

There are a few counts of this clonotype. The V gene is TRBV2, the J gene TRBJ2-1, with D hard to call. V was clipped by 7 bases and J by 2 bases, with 0 bases between them. Per the germline V gene, CDR1 is SNHLY and CDR2 is FYNNEI. This CDR3 is built from 10 residues. CDR3 nucleotide sequence: TGTGCCAGCACCTACAATGAGCAGTTCTTC. Its translation is CASTYNEQFF.

In its sample, this clonotype was seen a few times. In DNA form, the CDR3 reads TGCGCCAGCAGCTTCGCGGGAGTAAACACCGGGGAGCTGTTTTTT. This gives the protein CASSFAGVNTGELFF. V and J are TRBV5-1 and TRBJ2-2; 7 positions match TRBD2. V was pared by 2 bases and J by 2 bases, with 3 bases of the junction left unmatched. Per germline, CDR1 SGHRS and CDR2 YFSETQ. This CDR3 has 15 residues.

This clonotype appeared once. The CDR3 nucleotides are TGTGCCAGCAGCCTAGGGGACGGTAATGAAAAACTGTTTTTT. It specifies CASSLGDGNEKLFF. The V and J genes are TRBV11-2 and TRBJ1-4; D perhaps matches TRBD1 (5 bases). Looked up from germline, CDR1 is SGHAT and CDR2 is FQNNGV. Trimming removed 5 bases at V and 4 bases at J, with 11 bases between. The CDR3 is 14 amino acids.

This clonotype was observed a handful of times. The chain recombines TRBV11-2 with TRBJ1-4; D not resolved. V lost 2 bases and J 8 bases, leaving 9 bases between the germline ends. The germline V gene encodes CDR1 SGHAT and CDR2 FQNNGV. The CDR3 spans 13 residues. CDR3 region: CASSLTLQEKLFF. Here the CDR3 DNA reads TGTGCCAGCAGCTTAACCCTGCAGGAAAAACTGTTTTTT.

This clonotype turned up a few times. The chain uses TRBV9 and TRBJ2-7; D gene ambiguous. The germline gives CDR1 SGDLS, CDR2 YYNGEE. CDR3 length equals 14 residues. V lost 0 bases and J lost 5, with 12 bases in between. The CDR3 loop is CASSVEGYLDEQYF. DNA for the CDR3: TGTGCCAGCAGCGTAGAGGGTTACCTGGACGAGCAGTACTTC. Full variable domain (outside the CDR3, taken from reference TRBV9 and TRBJ2-7): DSGVTQTPKHLITATGQRVTLRCSPRSGDLSVYWYQQSLDQGLQFLIQYYNGEERAKGNILERFSAQQFPDLHSELNLSSLELGDSALYFCASSVEGYLDEQYFGPGTRLTVT.